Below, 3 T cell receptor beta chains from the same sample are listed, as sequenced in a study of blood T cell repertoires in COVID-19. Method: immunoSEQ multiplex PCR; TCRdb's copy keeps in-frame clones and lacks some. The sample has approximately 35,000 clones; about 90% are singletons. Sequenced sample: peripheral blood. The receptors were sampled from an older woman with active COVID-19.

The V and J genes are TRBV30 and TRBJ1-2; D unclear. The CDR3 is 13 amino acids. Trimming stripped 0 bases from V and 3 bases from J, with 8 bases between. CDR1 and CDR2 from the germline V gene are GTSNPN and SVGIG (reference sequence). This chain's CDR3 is CAWSVGEYYGYTF. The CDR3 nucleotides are TGTGCCTGGAGTGTGGGAGAATACTATGGCTACACCTTC.

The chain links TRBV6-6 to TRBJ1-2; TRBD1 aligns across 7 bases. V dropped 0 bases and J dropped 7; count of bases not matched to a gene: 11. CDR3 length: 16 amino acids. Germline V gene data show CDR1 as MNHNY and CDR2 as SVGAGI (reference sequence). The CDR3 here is CASSYSSTGVLGGYTF. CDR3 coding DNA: TGTGCCAGCAGTTACTCGTCTACAGGGGTTCTTGGTGGCTACACCTTC.

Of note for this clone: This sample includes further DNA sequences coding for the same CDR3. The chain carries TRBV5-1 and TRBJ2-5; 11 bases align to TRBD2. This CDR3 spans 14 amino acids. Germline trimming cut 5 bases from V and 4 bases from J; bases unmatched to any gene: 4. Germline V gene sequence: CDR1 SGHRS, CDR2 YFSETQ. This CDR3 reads CASRPGLAGETQYF. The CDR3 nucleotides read TGCGCCAGCAGACCCGGACTAGCGGGAGAGACCCAGTACTTC.